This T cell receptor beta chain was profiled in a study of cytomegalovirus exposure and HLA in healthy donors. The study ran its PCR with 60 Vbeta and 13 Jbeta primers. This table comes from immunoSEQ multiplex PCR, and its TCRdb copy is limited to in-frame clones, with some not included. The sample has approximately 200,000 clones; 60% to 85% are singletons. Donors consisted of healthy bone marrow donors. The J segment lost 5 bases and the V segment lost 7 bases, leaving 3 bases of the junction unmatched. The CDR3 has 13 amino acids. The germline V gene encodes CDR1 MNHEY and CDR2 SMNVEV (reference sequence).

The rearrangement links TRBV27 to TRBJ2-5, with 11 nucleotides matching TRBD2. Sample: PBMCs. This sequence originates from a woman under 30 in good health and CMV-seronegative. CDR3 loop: CASKTSGSETQYF. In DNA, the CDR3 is TGTGCCAGCAAAACTAGCGGGAGTGAGACCCAGTACTTC.